The clone carrying this TCR beta chain turned up a few times. The antigen remains undetermined. Each CDR3 protein is one row after TCRdb ran MiXCR on the reads. The repertoire holds about 920,000 distinct CDR3 sequences, with under 40% as singletons. Trimming stripped 3 bases from V and 9 bases from J, with 12 bases between. CDR3 length: 13 residues. The germline gives CDR1 SNHLY, CDR2 FYNNEI. This record comes from a study of T cell repertoires in cytomegalovirus infection. Whole-study context: Carrying CMV and the relevant HLA type showed in public TCR beta signatures. Notes on the study in general: Dominant in the ex vivo response were TCR beta clonotypes restricted by HLA-C and specific for CMV. Identification of carriers of CMV plus the relevant HLA was achieved through cumulative public TCR beta family frequency.

This specimen consisted of cultured CD8+ T cells from PBMCs, obtained from culture after CMV antigen stimulation. This chain links TRBV2 with TRBJ2-1; perhaps TRBD2 as D (6 bases). The sequence was obtained from a human donor in good health (CMV status not recorded). Some clones in this sample may be carry-over from other donors' samples. The CDR3 region is CASSEDPGVEQFF. In DNA, the CDR3 is TGTGCCAGCAGTGAGGACCCGGGGGTTGAGCAGTTCTTC.